This T cell receptor beta chain was captured by sequencing in a study of OX40 agonist ivuxolimab in advanced cancers. Broader study findings: The mean number of expanded clones was higher in CD8+ T cells than in CD4+.

Points on this clone: Its antigen is still unknown.

TCRdb's copy holds only in-frame clones and misses some; the assay was immunoSEQ multiplex PCR. This sample has fewer than 70,000 clones; about 79% occur once, and the top ten carry 2% to 2.5%. This sequence was found in an adult with an advanced solid tumor such as melanoma, head and neck, liver or kidney cancer. Material: CD4+ or CD8+ T cells sorted from blood, obtained in a trial of the OX40 agonist ivuxolimab.

CDR3 nucleotides: TGCGCCAGCAGCGGCAGGGGGCACGAAGCTTTCTTT. This translates into CASSGRGHEAFF. The chain uses TRBV5-1 and TRBJ1-1, with 8 bases lining up with TRBD1. The J segment lost 8 bases and the V segment lost 4 bases, leaving 4 bases of the junction unmatched. This CDR3 is built from 12 residues. Per germline, CDR1 SGHRS and CDR2 YFSETQ. Variable domain in full (rest from reference TRBV5-1 and TRBJ1-1): KAGVTQTPRYLIKTRGQQVTLSCSPISGHRSVSWYQQTPGQGLQFLFEYFSETQRNKGNFPGRFSGRQFSNSRSEMNVSTLELGDSALYLCASSGRGHEAFFGQGTRLTVV.